Listed below are T cell receptor beta chains from one sample, sequenced in a study of T cell responses to AZD1222 COVID-19 vaccine. The table came from immunoSEQ multiplex PCR; TCRdb's copy has only in-frame clones and leaves some out. The table shows 90,000 to 120,000 clones, with around nine tenths occurring only once. The sample was peripheral blood, taken on day 0 of AZD1222 vaccination. Receptors originate from an adult in good health. Each CDR3 is given with its conserved first and last residue. D genes are given only for firm matches. Some rows have no size entry. The others give once, few or many, or a class for an expanded clone.

j_gene: TRBJ1-5; d_gene: .; v_gene: TRBV7-3; abundance: .; CDR3nt: TGTGCCAGCAGCCCGCCCGTTGGACAGCTCGTTAGGGGCAATCAGCCCCAGCATTTT; CDR3aa: CASSPPVGQLVRGNQPQHF
j_gene: TRBJ1-2; d_gene: TRBD1; v_gene: TRBV9; abundance: .; CDR3nt: TGTGCCAGCAGCGTAGGGCAGGGGGTAGGAGCTAACTATGGCTACACCTTC; CDR3aa: CASSVGQGVGANYGYTF
j_gene: TRBJ1-2; d_gene: TRBD1; v_gene: TRBV10-3; abundance: .; CDR3nt: TGTGCCATACAGGGGGGGGGCTATGGCTACACCTTC; CDR3aa: CAIQGGGYGYTF
j_gene: TRBJ1-2; d_gene: .; v_gene: TRBV15; abundance: .; CDR3nt: TGTGCCACCAGCAGAGGATCGGGGATAGGTGGCTACACCTTC; CDR3aa: CATSRGSGIGGYTF
j_gene: TRBJ2-1; d_gene: .; v_gene: TRBV25-1; abundance: .; CDR3nt: TGTGCCAGCAGTGACCCGACTACCCACAATGAGCAGTTCTTC; CDR3aa: CASSDPTTHNEQFF
j_gene: TRBJ1-4; d_gene: .; v_gene: TRBV27; abundance: .; CDR3nt: TGTGCCAGCAGTCCGCTGAATTCGGGACCTAATGAAAAACTGTTTTTT; CDR3aa: CASSPLNSGPNEKLFF
j_gene: TRBJ1-4; d_gene: .; v_gene: TRBV5-1; abundance: .; CDR3nt: TGCGCCAGCAGGACGCAAGGTGGCGGCGGTGAAAAACTGTTTTTT; CDR3aa: CASRTQGGGGEKLFF
j_gene: TRBJ1-4; d_gene: TRBD1; v_gene: TRBV7-7; abundance: .; CDR3nt: TGTGCTAGCAGCTTAGAGGACGGGACAGTGAGTGATGAAAAACTGTTTTTT; CDR3aa: CASSLEDGTVSDEKLFF
j_gene: TRBJ1-1; d_gene: .; v_gene: TRBV7-8; abundance: .; CDR3nt: TGTGCCAGCAGCTTAGAATGGGTGAACACTGAAGCTTTCTTT; CDR3aa: CASSLEWVNTEAFF
j_gene: TRBJ1-1; d_gene: .; v_gene: TRBV5-1; abundance: .; CDR3nt: TGCGCCAGCAGCTTGCCGGGACTATCTGAAGCTTTCTTT; CDR3aa: CASSLPGLSEAFF
j_gene: TRBJ1-1; d_gene: .; v_gene: TRBV2; abundance: .; CDR3nt: TGTGCCAGCAGGGTACAGGGTAAGAACACTGAAGCTTTCTTT; CDR3aa: CASRVQGKNTEAFF
j_gene: TRBJ1-2; d_gene: .; v_gene: TRBV11-2; abundance: .; CDR3nt: TGTGCCAGCAGCTTAGATAGGGAGTCGGGTGGCTACACCTTC; CDR3aa: CASSLDRESGGYTF
j_gene: TRBJ2-3; d_gene: .; v_gene: TRBV7-9; abundance: .; CDR3nt: TGTGCCAGCAGCTTAGGGGACGCGGGGTGGGCAGATACGCAGTATTTT; CDR3aa: CASSLGDAGWADTQYF
j_gene: TRBJ1-6; d_gene: .; v_gene: TRBV7-9; abundance: .; CDR3nt: TGTGCCAGCAGCTTAAGTAGGTCCGGCTCCTATAATTCACCCCTCCACTTT; CDR3aa: CASSLSRSGSYNSPLHF
j_gene: TRBJ2-1; d_gene: .; v_gene: TRBV5-6; abundance: once; CDR3nt: TGTGCCAGCAGCCGTATGGGGAGGCGGTCCCTCAACAATGAGCAGTTCTTC; CDR3aa: CASSRMGRRSLNNEQFF
j_gene: TRBJ1-1; d_gene: .; v_gene: TRBV6-5; abundance: .; CDR3nt: TGTGCCAGCAGTTACCTGGGGGGCGGTGAAGCTTTCTTT; CDR3aa: CASSYLGGGEAFF
j_gene: TRBJ2-3; d_gene: .; v_gene: TRBV9; abundance: few; CDR3nt: TGTGCCAGCAGCGTAGGGTCGAGTCGGGGCACAGATACGCAGTATTTT; CDR3aa: CASSVGSSRGTDTQYF
j_gene: TRBJ2-6; d_gene: .; v_gene: TRBV7-2; abundance: .; CDR3nt: TGTGCCAGCAGCTTAGACGGCATAAGCTCTGGGGCCAACGTCCTGACTTTC; CDR3aa: CASSLDGISSGANVLTF
j_gene: TRBJ2-5; d_gene: .; v_gene: TRBV18; abundance: .; CDR3nt: TGTGCCAGCTCACCACAAGGGGGTCTGGAGACCCAGTACTTC; CDR3aa: CASSPQGGLETQYF
j_gene: TRBJ2-7; d_gene: .; v_gene: TRBV19; abundance: .; CDR3nt: TGTGCCAGTAGTACCCTAGCTGGGACAACCTACGAGCAGTACTTC; CDR3aa: CASSTLAGTTYEQYF
j_gene: TRBJ1-3; d_gene: .; v_gene: TRBV5-8; abundance: few; CDR3nt: TGTGCCAGCAGCTCACAGGGAAACCCTGGAAACACCATATATTTT; CDR3aa: CASSSQGNPGNTIYF
j_gene: TRBJ2-1; d_gene: .; v_gene: TRBV6-2/TRBV6-3; abundance: .; CDR3nt: TGTGCCAGCAGTTGGGGGGGCTTAGTAAATGAGCAGTTCTTC; CDR3aa: CASSWGGLVNEQFF
j_gene: TRBJ2-1; d_gene: TRBD2; v_gene: TRBV5-1; abundance: .; CDR3nt: TGCGCCAGCAGCTTCACGGGGGGGCCAAATGAGCAGTTCTTC; CDR3aa: CASSFTGGPNEQFF
j_gene: TRBJ2-1; d_gene: .; v_gene: TRBV6-1; abundance: .; CDR3nt: TGTGCCAGCAGTGAAGTCGTGCGGCTTGATGAGCAGTTCTTC; CDR3aa: CASSEVVRLDEQFF
j_gene: TRBJ1-4; d_gene: .; v_gene: TRBV6-5; abundance: .; CDR3nt: TGTGCCAGCAGTTACTCTGCCCGGACAGACCAACTGTTTTTT; CDR3aa: CASSYSARTDQLFF
j_gene: TRBJ2-7; d_gene: TRBD1; v_gene: TRBV5-1; abundance: .; CDR3nt: TGCGCCAGCAGCCTAAGGGACAGTTCCTACGAGCAGTACTTC; CDR3aa: CASSLRDSSYEQYF
j_gene: TRBJ1-4; d_gene: .; v_gene: TRBV5-4; abundance: .; CDR3nt: TGTGCCAGCAGCTTGGTTGGGGTAGAGGAAAAACTGTTTTTT; CDR3aa: CASSLVGVEEKLFF
j_gene: TRBJ2-7; d_gene: .; v_gene: TRBV7-2; abundance: .; CDR3nt: TGTGCCAGCAGCCCATCTCCGAGTAGGGCCTACGAGCAGTACTTC; CDR3aa: CASSPSPSRAYEQYF
j_gene: TRBJ1-1; d_gene: TRBD1; v_gene: TRBV15; abundance: .; CDR3nt: TGTGCCACCAGCAAAGGGGCAGGGGGGATGAACACTGAAGCTTTCTTT; CDR3aa: CATSKGAGGMNTEAFF
j_gene: TRBJ1-3; d_gene: .; v_gene: TRBV7-2; abundance: .; CDR3nt: TGTGCCAGCAGCTCGACAGGTCGCTTATATTTT; CDR3aa: CASSSTGRLYF
j_gene: TRBJ2-2; d_gene: .; v_gene: TRBV7-7; abundance: .; CDR3nt: TGTGCCAGCAGCCACGGTGGACCTACCGGGGAGCTGTTTTTT; CDR3aa: CASSHGGPTGELFF
j_gene: TRBJ1-4; d_gene: .; v_gene: TRBV19; abundance: .; CDR3nt: TGTGCCAGTACCCCCTCCCGTGGAAAACTGTTTTTT; CDR3aa: CASTPSRGKLFF
j_gene: TRBJ1-2; d_gene: .; v_gene: TRBV7-9; abundance: .; CDR3nt: TGTGCCAGCAGTCCAGGGGAGCTGGGAGGTAACTATGGCTACACCTTC; CDR3aa: CASSPGELGGNYGYTF
j_gene: TRBJ1-1; d_gene: TRBD1; v_gene: TRBV5-6; abundance: .; CDR3nt: TGTGCCAGCAGCTTTGGGACAGATGGGACTGAAGCTTTCTTT; CDR3aa: CASSFGTDGTEAFF
j_gene: TRBJ2-7; d_gene: .; v_gene: TRBV19; abundance: .; CDR3nt: TGTGCCAGTACGCCCCAGGCGAGCTCCTACGAGCAGTACTTC; CDR3aa: CASTPQASSYEQYF
j_gene: TRBJ1-1; d_gene: .; v_gene: TRBV24-1; abundance: .; CDR3nt: TGTGCCACCAGTGAACGGGCCGAATCTGAAGCTTTCTTT; CDR3aa: CATSERAESEAFF
j_gene: TRBJ2-5; d_gene: .; v_gene: TRBV7-8; abundance: .; CDR3nt: TGTGCCAGCAGCGTCGATATGGAGGAGACCCAGTACTTC; CDR3aa: CASSVDMEETQYF
j_gene: TRBJ1-1; d_gene: .; v_gene: TRBV21-1; abundance: .; CDR3nt: TGTGCCAGCAGCACCTATACAGCGACAGGGTCGCACACTGAAGCTTTCTTT; CDR3aa: CASSTYTATGSHTEAFF
j_gene: TRBJ2-5; d_gene: .; v_gene: TRBV28; abundance: .; CDR3nt: TGTGCCAGCATGGTCTCACAAGAGACCCAGTACTTC; CDR3aa: CASMVSQETQYF
j_gene: TRBJ2-1; d_gene: .; v_gene: TRBV5-1; abundance: .; CDR3nt: TGCGCCAGCAAGGAAGTTCCCCAAAGCTACAATGAGCAGTTCTTC; CDR3aa: CASKEVPQSYNEQFF
j_gene: TRBJ1-1; d_gene: .; v_gene: TRBV11-2; abundance: once; CDR3nt: TGTGCCAGCAGCTTAGTCGTGGGGCAGCTGAACACTGAAGCTTTCTTT; CDR3aa: CASSLVVGQLNTEAFF
j_gene: TRBJ2-5; d_gene: .; v_gene: TRBV6-6; abundance: once; CDR3nt: TGTGCCAGCAGTTACTCCGGGGGCAGGGGGCAAGAGACCCAGTACTTC; CDR3aa: CASSYSGGRGQETQYF
j_gene: TRBJ1-1; d_gene: .; v_gene: TRBV10-3; abundance: few; CDR3nt: TGTGCCATCAGTCCACACGGAGGCGCGGAGGTCGCTGAAGCTTTCTTT; CDR3aa: CAISPHGGAEVAEAFF
j_gene: TRBJ2-1; d_gene: .; v_gene: TRBV18; abundance: .; CDR3nt: TGTGCCAGCTCACCATTCGGAGGTCAGTCCTACAATGAGCAGTTCTTC; CDR3aa: CASSPFGGQSYNEQFF
j_gene: TRBJ1-5; d_gene: TRBD1; v_gene: TRBV7-2; abundance: .; CDR3nt: TGTGCCAGCAGCCAATATTCCGGGACAGGTCGGAGCAATCAGCCCCAGCATTTT; CDR3aa: CASSQYSGTGRSNQPQHF
j_gene: TRBJ2-7; d_gene: .; v_gene: TRBV9; abundance: few; CDR3nt: TGTGCCAGCAGCCCCCAGACTAGTCCAGGCGAGCAGTACTTC; CDR3aa: CASSPQTSPGEQYF